This entry lists 18 T cell receptor beta chains sequenced from one sample in a study of T cells in Graves' hyperthyroidism and ophthalmopathy. Researchers amplified the TCR beta CDR3 regions from RNA transcripts. HTBI primers were the set used in a first-round RT-PCR of the TCR CDR3. Each CDR3 protein is one row after TCRdb ran MiXCR on the multiplex PCR reads. The sample lists around 240,000 distinct CDR3 sequences; roughly 15% were seen once. Sequenced material: blood. The receptors shown here come from a woman aged 40 to 50 with Graves' hyperthyroidism that later progressed to Graves' ophthalmopathy.

This clonotype has a count of ten or more. The rearrangement links TRBV28 to TRBJ2-1; D may be TRBD1 or TRBD2 (6 bases each). V lost 4 bases, J lost 6 bases, and 22 bases lay in between. Germline loops: CDR1 MDHEN, CDR2 SYDVKM. The CDR3 loop spans 17 amino acids. The CDR3 region is CASSSRLGGTQINEQFF. Here the CDR3 DNA reads TGTGCCAGCAGTTCGCGCCTTGGGGGGACACAGATCAATGAGCAGTTCTTC. Full variable domain (rest looked up from reference TRBV28 and TRBJ2-1): DVKVTQSSRYLVKRTGEKVFLECVQDMDHENMFWYRQDPGLGLRLIYFSYDVKMKEKGDIPEGYSVSREKKERFSLILESASTNQTSMYLCASSSRLGGTQINEQFFGPGTRLTVL.

The chain recombines TRBV7-9 with TRBJ2-1, with D possibly TRBD1 on 6 matching bases. Germline loops: CDR1 SEHNR, CDR2 FQNEAQ (reference sequence). The CDR3 length is 17 residues. The V gene lost 4 bases and the J gene lost 5 bases, with 21 bases spanning the gap. CDR3 nucleotide sequence: TGTGCCAGCAGCTCGCTCAGGGGTATTATTAGCCACAATGAGCAGTTCTTC. Protein sequence: CASSSLRGIISHNEQFF.

This clonotype has ten or more counts. The rearrangement joins TRBV5-1 to TRBJ2-5; 10 nucleotides align to TRBD1. V shed 2 bases and J 5 bases; nucleotides not matched to a gene: 6. The CDR3 runs 15 residues. The germline V gene has CDR1 SGHRS and CDR2 YFSETQ. For the CDR3, the DNA is TGCGCCAGCAGCTTAACCGGGACAGGGGATGAGACCCAGTACTTC. Protein sequence: CASSLTGTGDETQYF.

V gene TRBV20-1 combines with J gene TRBJ2-1; TRBD1 agrees at 7 bases. The V segment lost 1 base and the J segment 5 bases; nucleotides outside the gene matches: 5. From germline, CDR1 is DFQATT and CDR2 SNEGSKA (reference sequence). The CDR3 spans 14 residues. For the CDR3, the DNA is TGCAGTGCTAGAGGAGACAGGGAGAACAATGAGCAGTTCTTC. Its translation: CSARGDRENNEQFF.

This clonotype was seen at least ten times. The J gene is TRBJ2-7, the V gene TRBV4-1; TRBD2 agrees at 8 bases. Germline V gives CDR1 MGHRA, CDR2 YSYEKL. The length of the CDR3 is 16 residues. The V gene end was trimmed by 0 bases and the J gene end by 4 bases; junction bases not matched to a gene: 8. This chain's CDR3 is CASSQEGTRARYEQYF. In DNA, the CDR3 is TGCGCCAGCAGCCAAGAAGGGACTAGGGCTCGGTACGAGCAGTACTTC.

V gene TRBV6-5 combines with J gene TRBJ1-5, with D perhaps matching TRBD1 (5 bases). The CDR3 totals 16 residues. Per germline, CDR1 MNHEY and CDR2 SVGAGI. The V gene lost 4 bases and the J gene lost 2 bases, with 15 bases spanning the gap. CDR3 in amino acids: CASSSGSGVGNQPQHF. The CDR3 DNA reads TGTGCCAGCAGTTCGGGGTCGGGGGTTGGCAATCAGCCCCAGCATTTT.

This clonotype was seen ten or more times. The chain recombines TRBV20-1 with TRBJ2-1; TRBD2 aligns across 13 bases. V lost 6 bases and J lost 9; bases outside the gene matches: 8. Germline V gene lookup returns CDR1 DFQATT and CDR2 SNEGSKA (reference sequence). This CDR3 is 14 amino acids long. CDR3 loop: CSAPTSGRALEQFF. In DNA form, the CDR3 reads TGCAGTGCCCCAACTAGCGGGAGGGCCCTTGAGCAGTTCTTC.

This clonotype has at least ten counts. The rearrangement joins TRBV11-2 to TRBJ2-1; D possibly uses TRBD1 or TRBD2 (5 bases each). The CDR3 is made up of 13 amino acids. V lost 0 bases and J lost 9, with 9 bases in between. Germline V gene data show CDR1 as SGHAT and CDR2 as FQNNGV. The CDR3 coding sequence is TGTGCCAGCAGCTTAGACAGGGCGGGTGAGCAGTTCTTC. Translating it yields CASSLDRAGEQFF.

This clonotype was seen many times. This rearrangement joins TRBV11-2 to TRBJ2-5; D unclear. The ends were cut back, 1 base at V and 1 base at J, with 10 bases in the middle. The CDR3 is 15 residues long. CDR1 is SGHAT and CDR2 is FQNNGV in the germline V gene. In nucleotides, the CDR3 is TGTGCCAGCAGCTTAGGAGGTGGGGTCCAAGAGACCCAGTACTTC. Translating gives CASSLGGGVQETQYF. The variable domain in full, with the rest retrieved from reference TRBV11-2 and TRBJ2-5, is EAGVAQSPRYKIIEKRQSVAFWCNPISGHATLYWYQQILGQGPKLLIQFQNNGVVDDSQLPKDRFSAERLKGVDSTLKIQPAKLEDSAVYLCASSLGGGVQETQYFGPGTRLLVL.

This clonotype was seen ten or more times. This chain uses TRBV29-1 with TRBJ1-1; the D is unclear. CDR3 length: 12 amino acids. With 3 bases removed from V and 4 bases from J, the gap between germline ends came to 9 bases. In germline, CDR1 is SQVTM, CDR2 ANQGSEA. Written as DNA, the CDR3 is TGCAGCGTTGAGATAGTGGGCACTGAAGCTTTCTTT. Translating it yields CSVEIVGTEAFF.

The table lists this clonotype with many counts. This chain uses TRBV7-9 with TRBJ2-5; 11 bases are a match to TRBD2. V gave up 5 bases and J gave up 4 bases; unmatched junction bases: 6. The CDR3 sequence is 15 residues long. Germline CDR1 is SEHNR and CDR2 is FQNEAQ (reference sequence). CDR3 loop: CASSRGTSGGETQYF. The CDR3 coding sequence is TGTGCCAGCAGCCGAGGGACTAGCGGAGGAGAGACCCAGTACTTC.

This clonotype was seen repeatedly, ten times or more. The chain carries TRBV5-6 and TRBJ2-3; D call uncertain. From germline, CDR1 is SGHDT and CDR2 YYEEEE. Trimming took off 4 bases at V and 5 bases at J, with 5 bases between the two ends. The CDR3 has 11 amino acids. The CDR3 loop is CASSIVDTQYF. CDR3 nucleotides: TGTGCCAGCAGCATTGTAGATACGCAGTATTTT.

This clonotype came up many times. This chain joins TRBV11-2 and TRBJ2-1, with D perhaps TRBD1 (6 bases). The ends were cut back, 5 bases at V and 5 bases at J, with 25 bases in the middle. CDR3 size: 18 residues. Looked up from germline, CDR1 is SGHAT and CDR2 is FQNNGV. The DNA for the CDR3 is TGTGCCAGCAGCATTATACCGAAGGGGGAGAAGCGCCACAATGAGCAGTTCTTC. Protein: CASSIIPKGEKRHNEQFF.

The table lists this clonotype with many counts. This chain joins TRBV24-1 and TRBJ2-1; 16 nucleotides match TRBD2. CDR3 length: 19 amino acids. CDR1 and CDR2 (germline): KGHDR, SFDVKD. With 3 bases clipped from V and 6 bases from J, the junction kept 10 bases outside the gene matches. CDR3 sequence reads: CATSDRLGLAGGRGNEQFF. DNA for the CDR3: TGTGCCACCAGTGATCGATTGGGACTAGCGGGAGGGCGAGGCAATGAGCAGTTCTTC.

This clonotype was detected many times. The chain links TRBV14 to TRBJ1-1; weak D call: TRBD1 (5 bases). The CDR3 sequence is 15 residues long. From germline, CDR1 is SGHDN and CDR2 FVKESK. V was trimmed by 3 bases and J by 4 bases, leaving 15 bases between them. The DNA for the CDR3 is TGTGCCAGCAGCCACTTCCAGGGTTTGGTCACTGAAGCTTTCTTT. It is translated as CASSHFQGLVTEAFF.

This clonotype showed up many times. J is TRBJ2-2 and V is TRBV7-3, with TRBD2 matching over 8 bases. CDR1 and CDR2 (germline): SGHTA, FQGTGA. The trim removed 3 bases at V and 1 base at J, leaving 4 bases unmatched. The CDR3 is made up of 16 amino acids. As DNA, the CDR3 is TGTGCCAGCAGCTTGTGGGGACTAGAGAACACCGGGGAGCTGTTTTTT. It encodes CASSLWGLENTGELFF.

This clonotype was seen only a few times. This sequence joins TRBV27 and TRBJ2-7; D gene uncertain. CDR3 length equals 13 residues. Looked up from germline, CDR1 is MNHEY and CDR2 is SMNVEV (reference sequence). V dropped 2 bases and J dropped 2 bases, with 7 bases sitting between them. The CDR3 loop is CASSLGRPYEQYF. CDR3 in DNA: TGTGCCAGCAGTTTAGGTCGCCCCTACGAGCAGTACTTC.

This clonotype was observed many times. This chain connects TRBV30 to TRBJ1-4; 7 nucleotides line up with TRBD1. The V and J ends lost 2 bases and 7 bases, in that order; junction bases with no gene match: 13. The CDR3 contains 16 residues. CDR1 is GTSNPN and CDR2 is SVGIG in the germline V gene (reference sequence). In DNA, the CDR3 is TGTGCCTGGAGTCCACCCCGCCAGGGGGTGAGTGAAAAACTGTTTTTT. Translated, it gives CAWSPPRQGVSEKLFF.